What follows describes a single TCR beta chain. Its antigen is undetermined. This entry comes from a study of identical twins. Only healthy Caucasians were enrolled as donors. Study-level points and caveats: Among monozygotic twins, out-of-frame TCR alpha sharing exceeded what models predicted. Researchers reported weaker excess twin sharing in beta out-of-frame sequences.

TCRdb recomputed calls from the 5' RACE reads with MiXCR, one row per CDR3 protein. Of about 550,000 distinct CDR3 sequences detected, 20% to 25% appear once; the ten largest clones hold approximately 0.52%. Trimming removed 6 bases from V and 7 bases from J, with 15 bases in between. The CDR3 has 13 amino acids. Per the germline V gene, CDR1 is MNHEY and CDR2 is SMNVEV (reference sequence). These data were also reused for a study on yellow fever vaccine responses in identical twins.

The source material was CD4+ T cells sorted from blood. The chain recombines TRBV27 with TRBJ1-2; TRBD1 is a possible D gene (6 bases). The receptor was isolated from a woman aged 18-29 years in good health. CDR3 nucleotide sequence: TGTGCCAGCAGCACCGGGGGGGCCTCTGGCTACACCTTC. Translation gives CASSTGGASGYTF.